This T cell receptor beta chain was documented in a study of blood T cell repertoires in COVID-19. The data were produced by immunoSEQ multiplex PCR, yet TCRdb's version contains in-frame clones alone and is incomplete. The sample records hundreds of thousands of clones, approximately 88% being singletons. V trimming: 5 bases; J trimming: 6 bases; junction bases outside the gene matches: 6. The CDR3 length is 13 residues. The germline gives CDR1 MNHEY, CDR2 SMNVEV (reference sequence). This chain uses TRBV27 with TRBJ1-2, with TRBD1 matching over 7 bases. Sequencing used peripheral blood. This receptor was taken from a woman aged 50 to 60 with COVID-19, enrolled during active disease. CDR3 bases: TGTGCCAGCAGTGACACAGGGGATGATGGCTACACCTTC. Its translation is CASSDTGDDGYTF.